This T cell receptor (beta chain) was identified in a study of blood T cells in healthy people across ages. The CDR3 sequence is 11 residues long. The J segment lost 10 bases and the V segment lost 8 bases, leaving 4 bases of the junction unmatched. Per the germline V gene, CDR1 is ENHRY and CDR2 is SYGVKD. Alongside a J-beta primer mix, a sample-barcoded 5' primer served in a second PCR lasting about 6 to 12 cycles. In TCRdb, the 5' RACE reads were re-called with MiXCR into one record per CDR3 protein. Here the sample spans roughly 1.9 million distinct CDR3 sequences, 39% being singletons. The origin of this receptor is a human donor in good health. The gene calls are TRBV10-3 and TRBJ2-1, with 8 bases aligning to TRBD2. Sequencing was done on a sample of blood. CDR3 DNA: TGTGCCATCCGGGAGGGGGACGAGCAGTTCTTC. It encodes CAIREGDEQFF.